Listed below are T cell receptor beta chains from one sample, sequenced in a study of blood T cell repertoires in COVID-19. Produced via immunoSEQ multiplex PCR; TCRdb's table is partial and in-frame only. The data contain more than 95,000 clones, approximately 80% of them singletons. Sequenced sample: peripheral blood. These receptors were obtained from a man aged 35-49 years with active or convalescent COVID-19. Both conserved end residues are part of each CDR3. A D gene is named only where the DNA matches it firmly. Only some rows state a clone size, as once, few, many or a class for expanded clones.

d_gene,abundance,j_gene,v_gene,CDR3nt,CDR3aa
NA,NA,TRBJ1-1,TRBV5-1,TGCGCCAGCAGCTTGGGGGGCGAAAGGACTGAAGCTTTCTTT,CASSLGGERTEAFF
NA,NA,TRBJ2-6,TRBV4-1,TGCGCCAGCAGCGAGGGTGCCGGGGCCAACGTCCTGACTTTC,CASSEGAGANVLTF
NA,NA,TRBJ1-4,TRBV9,TGTGCCAGCAGCGTAGGGGGTTCGGGAGAAGAAGAAAAACTGTTTTTT,CASSVGGSGEEEKLFF
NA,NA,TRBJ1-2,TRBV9,TGTGCCAGCAGCGTAGGGGGCGAACGCTATGGCTACACCTTC,CASSVGGERYGYTF
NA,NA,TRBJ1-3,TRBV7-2,TGTGCCAGCAGCGCGTTCACAGGGCGAGGAAACACCATATATTTT,CASSAFTGRGNTIYF
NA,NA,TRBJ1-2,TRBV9,TGTGCCAGCAGTCGGGACATCTCTAACTATGGCTACACCTTC,CASSRDISNYGYTF
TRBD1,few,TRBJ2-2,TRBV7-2,TGTGCCAGCAGCCGGGACAGGGTAAACACCGGGGAGCTGTTTTTT,CASSRDRVNTGELFF
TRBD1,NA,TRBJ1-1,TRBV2,TGTGCCAGCAGTGCAGGGGGCAGCACTGAAGCTTTCTTT,CASSAGGSTEAFF
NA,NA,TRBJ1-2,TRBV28,TGTGCCAGCCTTGACCTCGGGGGGGGTGCCTATGGCTACACCTTC,CASLDLGGGAYGYTF
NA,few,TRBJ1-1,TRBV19,TGTGCCTCAGACAGGAGCCAGAACACTGAAGCTTTCTTT,CASDRSQNTEAFF
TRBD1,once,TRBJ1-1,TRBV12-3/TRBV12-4,TGTGCCAGCAGGACAGGGGTGACTGAAGCTTTCTTT,CASRTGVTEAFF
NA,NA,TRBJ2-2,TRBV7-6,TGTGCCAGCAGCCCCGGAGGGCCTCTGAACACCGGGGAGCTGTTTTTT,CASSPGGPLNTGELFF
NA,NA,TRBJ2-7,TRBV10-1,TGCGCCAGCAGTGATAGGAGGTGGAGAGAAAGCACCTACGAGCAGTACTTC,CASSDRRWRESTYEQYF
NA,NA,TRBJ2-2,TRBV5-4,TGTGCCAGCAGCTTGAAAGAGGGGGCGAACACCGGGGAGCTGTTTTTT,CASSLKEGANTGELFF
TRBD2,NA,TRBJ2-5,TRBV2,TGTGCCAGCGGACTAGGCGAGACCCAGTACTTC,CASGLGETQYF
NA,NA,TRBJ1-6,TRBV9,TGTGCCAGCGGGCGACAGTTTGAGAATAATTCACCCCTCCACTTT,CASGRQFENNSPLHF
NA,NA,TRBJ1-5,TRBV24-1,TGTGCCACCAGTGTGCGGGGGGGCAATCAGCCCCAGCATTTT,CATSVRGGNQPQHF
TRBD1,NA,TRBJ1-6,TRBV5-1,TGCGCCAGCAGCCAAGGACAGGGAAATTCACCCCTCCACTTT,CASSQGQGNSPLHF
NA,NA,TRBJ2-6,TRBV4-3,TGCGCCAGCAGCTGGGCCACCGGGGCCAACGTCCTGACTTTC,CASSWATGANVLTF
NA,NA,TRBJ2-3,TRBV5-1,TGCGCCAGCAGCCTGCTTCTAGCAGATACGCAGTATTTT,CASSLLLADTQYF
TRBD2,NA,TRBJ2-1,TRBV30,TGTGCCTGGAGTGTTCGAGGACTAGCGGGGTTGAATGAGCAGTTCTTC,CAWSVRGLAGLNEQFF
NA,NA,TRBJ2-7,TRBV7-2,TGTGCCAGCAGCTTAGGCTACAGGGGAGGAACCTACGAGCAGTACTTC,CASSLGYRGGTYEQYF
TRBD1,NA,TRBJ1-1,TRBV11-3,TGTGCCAGCAGCTGGGGACAGGCCGTGAACACTGAAGCTTTCTTT,CASSWGQAVNTEAFF
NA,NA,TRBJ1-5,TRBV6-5,TGTGCCAGCAGTTACTCGTCAGTGGGGCAGAATCAGCCCCAGCATTTT,CASSYSSVGQNQPQHF
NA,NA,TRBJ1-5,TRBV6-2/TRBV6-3,TGTGCCAGCAGTTACGAGGGCAGGGGTCACCAGCCCCAGCATTTT,CASSYEGRGHQPQHF
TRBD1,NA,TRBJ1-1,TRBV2,TGTGCCAGCAGGCTCACAGGGGGCACTGAAGCTTTCTTT,CASRLTGGTEAFF
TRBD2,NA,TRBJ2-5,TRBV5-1,TGCGCCAGCACCCAGCGGGGGGGCCTTGAGACCCAGTACTTC,CASTQRGGLETQYF
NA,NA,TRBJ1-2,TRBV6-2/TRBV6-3,TGTGCCAGCAGTACCCTGAGGAGTAACTATGGCTACACCTTC,CASSTLRSNYGYTF
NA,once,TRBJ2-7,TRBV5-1,TGCGCCAGCAGCTTGGAAGGCAGGGGAAGCTCCTACGAGCAGTACTTC,CASSLEGRGSSYEQYF
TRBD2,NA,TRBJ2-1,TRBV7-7,TGTGCTAGCAGCCCCGGGACTAGCAATGAGCAGTTCTTC,CASSPGTSNEQFF
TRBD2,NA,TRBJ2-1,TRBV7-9,TGTGCCAGCAGCCATTCCCAGGGACTAGCGGGCCATAATGAGCAGTTCTTC,CASSHSQGLAGHNEQFF
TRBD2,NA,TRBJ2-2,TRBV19,TGTGCCAGTAGTACGACTAGCGGGGGGCCCTGGACCGGGGAGCTGTTTTTT,CASSTTSGGPWTGELFF
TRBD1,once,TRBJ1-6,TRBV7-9,TGTGCCAGCAGCCCCGGGACAGGTGTCGAGAATTCACCCCTCCACTTT,CASSPGTGVENSPLHF
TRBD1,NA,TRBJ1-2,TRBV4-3,TGCGCCAGCAGCCTATCAACGACAGGGAACTATGGCTACACCTTC,CASSLSTTGNYGYTF
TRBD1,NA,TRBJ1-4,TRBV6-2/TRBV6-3,TGTGCCAGCAGTCGACAGGGGAGAGATGAAAAACTGTTTTTT,CASSRQGRDEKLFF
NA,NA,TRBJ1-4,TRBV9,TGTGCCAGCAGCAAACAGGGTGCAACTAATGAAAAACTGTTTTTT,CASSKQGATNEKLFF
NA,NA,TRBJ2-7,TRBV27,TGTGCCAGCAGTTTAACCGGACAACCTTTCTACGAGCAGTACTTC,CASSLTGQPFYEQYF
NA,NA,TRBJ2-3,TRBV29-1,TGCAGCGTCGCTGGGCGGGCAGACACAGATACGCAGTATTTT,CSVAGRADTDTQYF
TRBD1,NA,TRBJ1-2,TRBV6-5,TGTGCCAGCAGTCTGGACAGGGCCCTTCGGTATGGCTACACCTTC,CASSLDRALRYGYTF
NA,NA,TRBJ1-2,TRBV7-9,TGTGCCAGCAGCCCAAGTCCCACACAGGTTGATTATGGCTACACCTTC,CASSPSPTQVDYGYTF
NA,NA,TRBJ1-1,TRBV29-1,TGCAGCGTAGAAGTAATGAACACTGAAGCTTTCTTT,CSVEVMNTEAFF